The clone carrying this T cell receptor (beta chain) was counted a few times. Antigen: not known. Germline CDR1 and CDR2: MNHNS and SASEGT. The CDR3 extends over 13 amino acids. Between the trimmed V and J ends, which lost 7 bases and 7 bases, there was a span of 14 bases. This entry comes from a study of shared clonotypes between healthy human individuals. At the level of the study: Researchers assigned three CD4 naive, three CD4 memory, two CD8 naive and one CD8 memory plate to each donor.

Produced via immunoSEQ multiplex PCR; TCRdb's table is partial and in-frame only. The profile covers 600,000 to 700,000 clones, with 55% to 85% appearing a single time and under 2% taken by the ten largest. Points from the study as a whole: Memory subsets generally showed lower estimated richness than naive subsets.

The donors, healthy adults who were HIV-negative, had experienced no recent acute infections or vaccinations. The receptor comes from a woman between 25 and 40 years old in good health. Sequenced sample: memory CD4+ T cells sorted from blood. Noted subset: CD45RA-negative fraction. The chain combines TRBV6-1 with TRBJ1-5; D unresolved. As DNA, the CDR3 is TGTGCCAGCACTCGGGGATTAGAGCAGCCCCAGCATTTT. Its protein is CASTRGLEQPQHF.